The sequence of this T cell receptor beta chain was determined in a study of blood T cell repertoires in COVID-19. Study context: The United States, Italy and Spain were the sources of the acute and convalescent COVID-19 samples. T cells, B-cell-depleted T cells, or PBMCs provided the cDNA or gDNA that served as material.

The germline CDR1 and CDR2 sequences are SGHTA and FQGNSA. Trimming cost V 2 bases and J 8 bases; bases outside gene matches: 8. CDR3 length equals 14 residues. As processed by the authors: Amplification from reference gene primers served as the basis for estimated nucleated cell counts. Sequencing used immunoSEQ multiplex PCR; TCRdb keeps in-frame clones, though not all of them. D and trimming come from the DNA, and the V and J calls and clone size come from that table. The table lists under 200,000 clones, around four fifths of them singletons, with approximately 8% in the top ten. The chain is built from TRBV7-2 and TRBJ1-1; 7 bases map to TRBD1. This TCR was sampled from a woman in her forties or fifties who had recovered from COVID-19. Material: PBMCs or T cells enriched from blood (not recorded which). The CDR3 loop is CASSLRGLTKEAFF. Here the CDR3 DNA reads TGTGCCAGCAGCTTAAGGGGGCTGACGAAAGAAGCTTTCTTT.